This TCR beta chain emerged from a study of shared clonotypes between healthy human individuals. The length of the CDR3 is 15 residues. V lost 4 bases to trimming and J lost 5 bases, with 14 bases between them. Per the germline V gene, CDR1 is MNHEY and CDR2 is SMNVEV (reference sequence). Sequenced by immunoSEQ multiplex PCR; TCRdb stores in-frame clones only, minus some. The repertoire holds nearly 500,000 clones, 60% to 85% seen once, with approximately 13% in the top ten. Sequenced: PBMCs. This chain connects TRBV27 to TRBJ2-2; no firm D call. This receptor was taken from a middle-aged woman in good health. Some clones in this sample may be carry-over from other donors' samples. The CDR3 nucleotides read TGTGCCAGCAGTTCCCAATCAGGCGTAACCGGGGAGCTGTTTTTT. This translates into CASSSQSGVTGELFF.